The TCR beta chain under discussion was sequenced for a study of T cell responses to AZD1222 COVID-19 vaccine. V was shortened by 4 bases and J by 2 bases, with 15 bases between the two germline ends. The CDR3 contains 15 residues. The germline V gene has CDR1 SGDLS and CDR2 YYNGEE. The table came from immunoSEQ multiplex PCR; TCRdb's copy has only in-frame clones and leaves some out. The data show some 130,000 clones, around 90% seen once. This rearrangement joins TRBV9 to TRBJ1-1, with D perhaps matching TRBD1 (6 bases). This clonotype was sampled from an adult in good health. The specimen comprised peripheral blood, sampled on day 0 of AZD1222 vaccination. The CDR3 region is CASSTLGGRNTEAFF. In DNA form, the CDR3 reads TGTGCCAGCAGCACCCTAGGGGGAAGAAACACTGAAGCTTTCTTT.